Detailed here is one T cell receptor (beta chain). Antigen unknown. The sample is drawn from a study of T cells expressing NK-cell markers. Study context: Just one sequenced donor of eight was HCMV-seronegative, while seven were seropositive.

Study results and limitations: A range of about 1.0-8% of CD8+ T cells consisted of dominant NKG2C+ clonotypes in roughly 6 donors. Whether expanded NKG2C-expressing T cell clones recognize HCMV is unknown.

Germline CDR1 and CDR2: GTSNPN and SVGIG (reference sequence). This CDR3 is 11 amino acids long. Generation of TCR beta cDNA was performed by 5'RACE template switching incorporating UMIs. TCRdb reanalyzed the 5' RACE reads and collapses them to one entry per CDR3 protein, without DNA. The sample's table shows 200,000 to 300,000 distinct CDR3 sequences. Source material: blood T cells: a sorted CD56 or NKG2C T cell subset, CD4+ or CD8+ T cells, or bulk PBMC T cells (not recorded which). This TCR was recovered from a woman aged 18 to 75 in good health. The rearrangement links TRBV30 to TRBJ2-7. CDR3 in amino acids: CAWMGMYEQYF.